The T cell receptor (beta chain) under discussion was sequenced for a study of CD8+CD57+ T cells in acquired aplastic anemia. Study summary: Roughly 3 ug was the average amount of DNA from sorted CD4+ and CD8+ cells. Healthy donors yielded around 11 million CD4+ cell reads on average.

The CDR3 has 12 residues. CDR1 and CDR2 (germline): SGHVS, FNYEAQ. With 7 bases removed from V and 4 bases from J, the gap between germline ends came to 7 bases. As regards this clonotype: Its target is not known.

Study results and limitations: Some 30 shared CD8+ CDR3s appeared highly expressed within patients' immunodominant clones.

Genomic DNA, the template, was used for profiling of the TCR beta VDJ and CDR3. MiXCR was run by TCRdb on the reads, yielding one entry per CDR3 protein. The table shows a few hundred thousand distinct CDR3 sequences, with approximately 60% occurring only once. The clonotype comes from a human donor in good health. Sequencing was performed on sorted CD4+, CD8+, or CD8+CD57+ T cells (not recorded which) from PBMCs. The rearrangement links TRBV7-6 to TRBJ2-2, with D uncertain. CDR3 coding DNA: TGTGCCAGCACTAAACGCACCGGGGAGCTGTTTTTT. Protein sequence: CASTKRTGELFF.